The sample holds a few counts of the clone carrying this T cell receptor beta chain. The target antigen is unknown. This entry belongs to a study of T cell responses to AZD1222 COVID-19 vaccine. Study-level findings and limits: Spike-specific TCR breadth rose after two AZD1222 doses, and depth rose as well.

TCRdb's table, derived via immunoSEQ multiplex PCR, lists solely in-frame clones and lacks some. Of under 200,000 clones listed, more than 85% are singletons. This receptor was obtained from an adult in good health. This specimen consisted of peripheral blood, obtained on day 0 of AZD1222 vaccination.

The CDR3: CAISESPRMNTEAFF. The DNA for the CDR3 is TGTGCCATCAGTGAGTCTCCACGTATGAACACTGAAGCTTTCTTT. The chain is built from TRBV10-3 and TRBJ1-1, with unresolved D. CDR3 size: 15 residues. V lost 0 bases and J lost 0, with 8 bases in between. Germline CDR1 reads ENHRY; CDR2 reads SYGVKD.